One sample yielded the 32 T cell receptor beta chains listed below, sequenced in a study of radiotherapy plus CTLA-4 blockade in lung cancer. Profiled with immunoSEQ multiplex PCR; TCRdb holds only in-frame clones, not every one. The data show about 90,000 clones, about 83% seen once. The material sequenced was peripheral blood, taken from a patient treated with radiotherapy plus ipilimumab. These receptors were collected from a human donor with non-small cell lung cancer that progressed on radiotherapy plus ipilimumab.

This chain joins TRBV4-3 and TRBJ2-7; the D is unclear. The CDR3 extends over 14 amino acids. The germline V and J ends were trimmed by 4 bases and 3 bases, with 13 bases remaining between them. CDR1 and CDR2 from the germline V gene are LGHNA and YSLEER. In nucleotides, the CDR3 is TGCGCCAGCAGCCTCACCCTAGGCGGCTACGAGCAGTACTTC. Translation: CASSLTLGGYEQYF.

The chain recombines TRBV7-6 with TRBJ2-5; D is possibly TRBD2 (6 bases). The tail of the sequence fits TRBJ2-7 better, so the J call may be wrong. Germline V gives CDR1 SGHVS, CDR2 FNYEAQ. The CDR3 runs 16 residues. Here the CDR3 DNA reads TGTGCCAGCAGCTTAGAGTCCGGGGGAGAATACTACGAGCAGTACTTC. Translated: CASSLESGGEYYEQYF.

The CDR3 loop reads CASSPGRDYGYTF. The CDR3 DNA reads as TGTGCCAGCTCACCGGGCAGGGACTATGGCTACACCTTC. The rearrangement uses TRBV18 and TRBJ1-2; D possibly corresponds to TRBD1 (5 bases). V lost 3 bases and J 3 bases, leaving 8 bases between the germline ends. Germline assignment: CDR1 KGHSH and CDR2 LQKENI. The CDR3 contains 13 residues.

This rearrangement joins TRBV9 to TRBJ1-2; D is possibly TRBD1 (5 bases). Per the germline V gene, CDR1 is SGDLS and CDR2 is YYNGEE. CDR3 length: 16 residues. V gave up 0 bases and J gave up 8 bases, with 20 bases separating them. Here the CDR3 DNA reads TGTGCCAGCAGCGTAGGAGATCCTGGCAGGGTACACGGCTACACCTTC. It yields the protein CASSVGDPGRVHGYTF.

CDR3 bases: TGTGCCAGAAGGGCAGACCTGGGGACAGGGTACCCCCACTATGGCTACACCTTC. Encoded protein: CARRADLGTGYPHYGYTF. The rearrangement joins TRBV5-3 to TRBJ1-2; 9 bases map to TRBD1. TRBV5-3 is an open reading frame whose function is uncertain. CDR3 size: 18 residues. V was clipped by 5 bases and J by 3 bases; unmatched bases: 17.

The V and J genes are TRBV11-3 and TRBJ2-1; 7 nucleotides line up with TRBD2. CDR1 SGHNT and CDR2 YENEEA come from the germline V gene. V shed 4 bases and J 5 bases; nucleotides not matched to a gene: 8. The CDR3 runs 15 residues. The CDR3 here is CASSSGGSPHNEQFF. For the CDR3, the DNA is TGTGCCAGCAGCTCTGGCGGGAGTCCCCACAATGAGCAGTTCTTC.

This CDR3 is CASSGAAGSYEQYF. The CDR3 DNA reads as TGTGCCAGTAGTGGTGCTGCGGGCTCCTACGAGCAGTACTTC. J is TRBJ2-7 and V is TRBV19; a weak D match, TRBD2 (5 bases). V was clipped by 5 bases and J by 0 bases, with 11 bases between them. Germline CDR1 reads LNHDA; CDR2 reads SQIVND (reference sequence). CDR3 length: 14 residues.

CDR3 in DNA: TGTGCCAGCAGCTTAGCGCCGCCGAACGCTGGAGAAAACATTCAGTACTTC. This translates into CASSLAPPNAGENIQYF. This chain joins TRBV7-8 and TRBJ2-4; D is uncertain. Trimming cost V 0 bases and J 5 bases, with 17 bases left between them. CDR3 length: 17 residues. In germline, CDR1 is SGHVS, CDR2 FQNEAQ. Full variable domain (missing parts from reference TRBV7-8 and TRBJ2-4): GAGVSQSPRYKVAKRGQDVALRCDPISGHVSLFWYQQALGQGPEFLTYFQNEAQLDKSGLPSDRFFAERPEGSVSTLKIQRTQQEDSAVYLCASSLAPPNAGENIQYFGAGTRLSVL.

This chain joins TRBV4-1 and TRBJ1-1; 7 nucleotides line up with TRBD1. V shed 5 bases, J shed 5 bases, and the junction held 8 bases outside the gene matches. There are 14 residues in the CDR3. Germline CDR1 reads MGHRA; CDR2 reads YSYEKL. The CDR3 here is CASSSRQGQTEAFF. CDR3 nucleotides: TGCGCCAGCAGCTCCAGACAGGGACAGACTGAAGCTTTCTTT.

V and J are TRBV7-9 and TRBJ2-3; D gene unclear. There are 15 residues in the CDR3. V lost 0 bases, J lost 1 base, and 8 bases lay in between. The germline V gene has CDR1 SEHNR and CDR2 FQNEAQ (reference sequence). CDR3 sequence reads: CASSLAIQGTDTQYF. The CDR3 DNA reads TGTGCCAGCAGCTTAGCTATCCAGGGCACAGATACGCAGTATTTT. Using reference TRBV7-9 and TRBJ2-3 for the parts outside the CDR3, the full variable domain is DTGVSQNPRHKITKRGQNVTFRCDPISEHNRLYWYRQTLGQGPEFLTYFQNEAQLEKSRLLSDRFSAERPKGSFSTLEIQRTEQGDSAMYLCASSLAIQGTDTQYFGPGTRLTVL.

This rearrangement joins TRBV9 to TRBJ1-4; D may be TRBD1 (5 bases). CDR3 length: 15 residues. CDR1 and CDR2 from the germline V gene are SGDLS and YYNGEE. The V gene lost 2 bases and the J gene lost 0 bases, with 8 bases spanning the gap. The CDR3 region is CASSVQGATNEKLFF. DNA for the CDR3: TGTGCCAGCAGCGTCCAGGGTGCAACTAATGAAAAACTGTTTTTT.

The genes are TRBV9 and TRBJ2-1; 10 bases fit TRBD2. Germline V gene lookup returns CDR1 SGDLS and CDR2 YYNGEE. J was trimmed by 8 bases and V by 4 bases; bases with no gene match: 9. The CDR3 runs 15 residues. The chain's CDR3 is CASSSTAGGRDEQFF. CDR3 coding DNA: TGTGCCAGCAGCTCCACAGCGGGGGGGCGGGATGAGCAGTTCTTC.

The rearrangement joins TRBV10-3 to TRBJ1-6; D perhaps matches TRBD1 (5 bases). Germline V gives CDR1 ENHRY, CDR2 SYGVKD. The CDR3 sequence is 15 residues long. The ends were cut back, 3 bases at V and 5 bases at J, with 11 bases in the middle. The CDR3 region is CAISDYGGDNSPLHF. In DNA, the CDR3 is TGTGCCATCAGTGACTACGGGGGAGATAATTCACCCCTCCACTTT.

The chain couples TRBV30 to TRBJ2-3; D gene ambiguous. The V end was cut by 0 bases, the J end by 9 bases, with 13 bases between. The germline CDR1 and CDR2 sequences are GTSNPN and SVGIG (reference sequence). The CDR3 totals 13 residues. DNA for the CDR3: TGTGCCTGGAGTGTTAGTCTGCTCAGCACGCAGTATTTT. This sequence encodes CAWSVSLLSTQYF.

This chain joins TRBV5-1 and TRBJ1-1; 7 nucleotides agree with TRBD1. The V and J ends lost 5 bases and 3 bases, in that order; junction bases with no gene match: 4. The CDR3 is 13 residues long. Germline CDR1 and CDR2: SGHRS and YFSETQ. The CDR3 region is CASRFTGDTEAFF. DNA for the CDR3: TGCGCCAGCAGGTTCACAGGGGACACTGAAGCTTTCTTT.

This chain joins TRBV9 and TRBJ2-3; D is perhaps TRBD1 (6 bases). The CDR3 consists of 14 residues. The V end was cut by 0 bases, the J end by 5 bases, with 10 bases between. Germline-derived CDR1 and CDR2 are SGDLS and YYNGEE. The CDR3 protein is CASSVARTEDTQYF. The CDR3 region has the DNA TGTGCCAGCAGCGTAGCTCGGACAGAAGATACGCAGTATTTT.

CDR3 residues: CASSPKFDQPQHF. As DNA, the CDR3 is TGTGCCAGCAGCCCCAAATTTGATCAGCCCCAGCATTTT. The chain employs TRBV7-2 and TRBJ1-5; D remains ambiguous. The germline CDR1 and CDR2 sequences are SGHTA and FQGNSA. The CDR3 has 13 residues. Deletions cut 5 bases from V and 5 bases from J, with 10 bases between.

The CDR3 loop reads CSVMGQAYGYTF. The CDR3 nucleotides read TGCAGCGTTATGGGACAGGCCTATGGCTACACCTTC. The chain employs TRBV29-1 and TRBJ1-2, with 8 bases fitting TRBD1. V was clipped by 5 bases and J by 4 bases; unmatched bases: 3. CDR1 and CDR2 from the germline V gene are SQVTM and ANQGSEA. CDR3 length: 12 amino acids.

In its sample, this clone was seen a few times. V and J are TRBV15 and TRBJ2-5, with 8 bases identical to TRBD1. Looked up from germline, CDR1 is LNHNV and CDR2 is YYDKDF (reference sequence). The CDR3 runs to 15 residues. Trimming at V came to 5 bases and at J to 4 bases, leaving 9 bases not matched to a gene. This chain's CDR3 is CATSVGQVVRETQYF. CDR3 in DNA: TGTGCCACCAGCGTGGGACAGGTGGTTCGAGAGACCCAGTACTTC.

The chain employs TRBV7-9 and TRBJ1-5, with TRBD1 matching over 9 bases. J was trimmed by 7 bases and V by 4 bases; bases with no gene match: 5. CDR3 length: 14 amino acids. The germline gives CDR1 SEHNR, CDR2 FQNEAQ (reference sequence). This CDR3 is CASSSDRGGQPQHF. In nucleotides, the CDR3 is TGTGCCAGCAGCTCGGACAGGGGAGGCCAGCCCCAGCATTTT.

The CDR3 spells CASSEAGIYGYTF. DNA of the CDR3: TGTGCCAGCAGTGAGGCGGGGATCTATGGCTACACCTTC. The J gene is TRBJ1-2, the V gene TRBV2; D remains unclear. This CDR3 has 13 residues. The V gene's germline CDR1 is SNHLY and CDR2 FYNNEI. Trimming took off 3 bases at V and 4 bases at J, with 9 bases between the two ends. The full variable domain, completed using reference TRBV2 and TRBJ1-2, is EPEVTQTPSHQVTQMGQEVILRCVPISNHLYFYWYRQILGQKVEFLVSFYNNEISEKSEIFDDQFSVERPDGSNFTLKIRSTKLEDSAMYFCASSEAGIYGYTFGSGTRLTVV.

The genes are TRBV9 and TRBJ1-5; 7 nucleotides align to TRBD1. This CDR3 is 17 amino acids long. J gave up 0 bases and V 4 bases, and 10 bases lay outside the gene matches. In germline, CDR1 is SGDLS, CDR2 YYNGEE. CDR3 amino acids: CASSPRSGQNSNQPQHF. The CDR3 coding sequence is TGTGCCAGCAGCCCTCGCTCGGGACAGAATAGCAATCAGCCCCAGCATTTT.

This chain connects TRBV20-1 to TRBJ2-1; D unresolved. Trimming took off 3 bases at V and 4 bases at J, with 4 bases between the two ends. The CDR3 consists of 11 residues. The germline gives CDR1 DFQATT, CDR2 SNEGSKA (reference sequence). CDR3 amino acids: CSARTYNEQFF. The CDR3, as DNA: TGCAGTGCTAGGACGTACAATGAGCAGTTCTTC.

This chain links TRBV13 with TRBJ2-7, with a weak D call TRBD1 (6 bases). The V gene lost 5 bases and the J gene lost 2 bases, with 13 bases spanning the gap. CDR3 length: 14 amino acids. The germline gives CDR1 PRHDT, CDR2 FYEKMQ (reference sequence). CDR3 amino acids: CASSGRDKPYEQYF. The CDR3 nucleotides are TGTGCCAGCAGCGGCCGGGACAAACCCTACGAGCAGTACTTC.

The rearrangement joins TRBV7-2 to TRBJ2-7; 7 positions match TRBD1. Germline V gene sequence: CDR1 SGHTA, CDR2 FQGNSA. J lost 1 base, V lost 5 bases, and 2 bases had no gene match. This CDR3 has 13 amino acids. The CDR3 DNA reads as TGTGCCAGCAGCAGGGACAGATCCTACGAGCAGTACTTC. It codes for CASSRDRSYEQYF.

Regarding this clone: Germline is not matched at one junction end, which may reflect a read error. Other DNA sequences in this specimen translate into the identical CDR3. The V call is TRBV7-8, the J call TRBJ1-2; no reliable D call. Germline lookup yields CDR1 SGHVS and CDR2 FQNEAQ. CDR3 length: 13 residues. CDR3 loop: CASSFSDGYGYTF. CDR3 DNA sequence: TGCGCCAGCAGCTTTTCGGACGGCTATGGCTACACCTTC.

This clone was counted once. CDR3 bases: TGTGCCAGTAGTACCGCCCGTGGCTATGGCTACACCTTC. Protein sequence: CASSTARGYGYTF. The chain recombines TRBV19 with TRBJ1-2, with D unresolved. Germline V gene data show CDR1 as LNHDA and CDR2 as SQIVND (reference sequence). With 4 bases removed from V and 4 bases from J, the gap between germline ends came to 10 bases. The CDR3 contains 13 residues.

This chain connects TRBV4-2 to TRBJ1-6, with 9 positions matching TRBD1. This CDR3 spans 16 amino acids. Germline V gene data show CDR1 as LGHNA and CDR2 as YNFKEQ. V lost 1 base, J lost 7 bases, and 5 bases stayed unmatched. For the CDR3, the DNA is TGTGCCAGCAGCCAAGTTTACAGGGGGCAAAATTCACCCCTCCACTTT. Its protein product is CASSQVYRGQNSPLHF.

This sequence joins TRBV15 and TRBJ2-7; D is unresolved. The ends were cut back, 0 bases at V and 2 bases at J, with 11 bases in the middle. The CDR3 totals 15 residues. The germline CDR1 and CDR2 sequences are LNHNV and YYDKDF (reference sequence). The CDR3 DNA sequence: TGTGCCACCAGCAGAGATCCCCAGGTTACCTACGAGCAGTACTTC. Protein product: CATSRDPQVTYEQYF.

This clone was observed once. The chain carries TRBV5-1 and TRBJ2-7; TRBD1 is a possible D gene (6 bases). This CDR3 contains 14 residues. V was clipped by 9 bases and J by 0 bases, with 16 bases between them. The germline gives CDR1 SGHRS, CDR2 YFSETQ. Written as DNA, the CDR3 is TGCGCCACCAAGGGGGACGCTAGCTCCTACGAGCAGTACTTC. Translation: CATKGDASSYEQYF.

V is TRBV9 and J is TRBJ2-7; 7 nucleotides match TRBD1. The CDR3 extends over 14 amino acids. Looked up from germline, CDR1 is SGDLS and CDR2 is YYNGEE. V trimming: 2 bases; J trimming: 0 bases; junction bases outside the gene matches: 2. The CDR3 nucleotides read TGTGCCAGCAGCGTTGGGACAGTCTCCTACGAGCAGTACTTC. Protein product: CASSVGTVSYEQYF.

This clone was found once. This chain joins TRBV5-5 and TRBJ2-7; 9 positions match TRBD2. V lost 1 base and J lost 0; bases outside the gene matches: 5. Germline CDR1 is SGHKS and CDR2 is YYEKEE (reference sequence). This CDR3 region has 16 residues. CDR3 sequence reads: CASSLLSGSGSYEQYF. The CDR3 coding sequence is TGTGCCAGCAGCTTGCTTAGCGGGAGCGGCTCCTACGAGCAGTACTTC. The variable domain in full, completed from reference TRBV5-5 and TRBJ2-7, reads DAGVTQSPTHLIKTRGQQVTLRCSPISGHKSVSWYQQVLGQGPQFIFQYYEKEERGRGNFPDRFSARQFPNYSSELNVNALLLGDSALYLCASSLLSGSGSYEQYFGPGTRLTVT.